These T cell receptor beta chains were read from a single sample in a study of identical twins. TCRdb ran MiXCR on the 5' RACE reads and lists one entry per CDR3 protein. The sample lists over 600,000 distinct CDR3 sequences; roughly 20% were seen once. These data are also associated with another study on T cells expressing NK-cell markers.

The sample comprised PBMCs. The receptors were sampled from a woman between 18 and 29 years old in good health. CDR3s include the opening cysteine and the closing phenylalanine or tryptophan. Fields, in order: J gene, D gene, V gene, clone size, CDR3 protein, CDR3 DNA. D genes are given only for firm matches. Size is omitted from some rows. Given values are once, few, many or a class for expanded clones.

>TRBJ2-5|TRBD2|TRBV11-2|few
CASSFGGTSRETQYF
TGTGCCAGCAGCTTTGGAGGGACTAGTCGGGAGACCCAGTACTTC
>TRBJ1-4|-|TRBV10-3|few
CAISDSATNEKLFF
TGTGCCATCAGCGACAGTGCAACTAATGAAAAACTGTTTTTT
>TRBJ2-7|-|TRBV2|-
CASGTDFLRTEQYF
TGTGCCAGCGGAACGGACTTCCTGCGGACCGAGCAGTACTTC
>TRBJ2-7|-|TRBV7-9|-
CASSLPTAAYEQYF
TGTGCCAGCAGCTTGCCGACAGCAGCTTACGAGCAGTACTTC
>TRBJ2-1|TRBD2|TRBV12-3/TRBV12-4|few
CASNNLAVSYNEQFF
TGTGCCAGCAACAACCTAGCGGTTTCCTACAATGAGCAGTTCTTC
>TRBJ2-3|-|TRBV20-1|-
CSASLVDTQYF
TGCAGTGCTAGCCTTGTAGATACGCAGTATTTT
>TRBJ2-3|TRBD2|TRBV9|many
CASSGDGLASDTQYF
TGTGCCAGCAGCGGGGACGGACTAGCGTCAGATACGCAGTATTTT
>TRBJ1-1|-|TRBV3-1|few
CASSPRDGANTEAFF
TGTGCCAGCAGCCCCCGGGACGGAGCGAACACTGAAGCTTTCTTT
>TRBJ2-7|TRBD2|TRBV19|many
CASRGGSSYEQYF
TGTGCCAGTAGGGGCGGGAGCTCCTACGAGCAGTACTTC
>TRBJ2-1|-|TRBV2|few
CASSAEGGQEQFF
TGTGCCAGCAGTGCCGAGGGGGGACAGGAGCAGTTCTTC
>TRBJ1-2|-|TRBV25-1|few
CASSERDWVDGYTF
TGTGCCAGCAGTGAGCGGGATTGGGTGGATGGCTACACCTTC
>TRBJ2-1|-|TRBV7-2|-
CASSSRFF
TGTGCCAGCAGCTCGCGGTTCTTC
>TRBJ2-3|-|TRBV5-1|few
CASSTLTGDTDTQYF
TGCGCCAGCAGCACCTTGACAGGAGACACAGATACGCAGTATTTT
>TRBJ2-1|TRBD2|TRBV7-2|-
CASSLRLAGGTSYNEQFF
TGTGCCAGCAGCCTACGGCTAGCGGGAGGCACCTCCTACAATGAGCAGTTCTTC
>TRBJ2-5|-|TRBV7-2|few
CASSPYPIQMLQETQYF
TGTGCCAGCAGCCCCTACCCGATTCAAATGCTCCAAGAGACCCAGTACTTC
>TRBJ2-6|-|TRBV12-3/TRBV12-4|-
CASNPWGGTANSGANVLTF
TGTGCCAGCAACCCATGGGGGGGGACAGCCAATTCTGGGGCCAACGTCCTGACTTTC
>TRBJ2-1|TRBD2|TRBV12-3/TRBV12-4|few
CASSLKGLAGGRSNEQFF
TGTGCCAGCAGTTTAAAGGGACTAGCGGGGGGCCGAAGTAATGAGCAGTTCTTC
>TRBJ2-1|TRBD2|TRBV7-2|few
CASSSQAGAPYNEQFF
TGTGCCAGCAGCTCCCAAGCGGGAGCGCCCTACAATGAGCAGTTCTTC
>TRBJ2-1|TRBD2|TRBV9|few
CASSSLGAGWYNEQFF
TGTGCCAGCAGCAGTCTGGGAGCGGGGTGGTACAATGAGCAGTTCTTC
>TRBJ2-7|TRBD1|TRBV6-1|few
CASSADRGLPYEQYF
TGTGCCAGCAGTGCGGACAGGGGGCTACCATACGAGCAGTACTTC
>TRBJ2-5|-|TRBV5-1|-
CASSLAGAPGRETQYF
TGCGCCAGCAGCTTGGCAGGCGCCCCGGGACGAGAGACCCAGTACTTC
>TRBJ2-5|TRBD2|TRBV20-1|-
CSARAGSGGRETQYF
TGCAGTGCTAGAGCGGGTAGCGGGGGGAGGGAGACCCAGTACTTC
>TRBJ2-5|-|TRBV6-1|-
CASTNGLGETQYF
TGTGCCAGCACCAACGGTCTAGGAGAGACCCAGTACTTC
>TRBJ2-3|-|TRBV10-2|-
CASKNPPGDTQYF
TGCGCCAGCAAGAATCCGCCCGGGGATACGCAGTATTTT
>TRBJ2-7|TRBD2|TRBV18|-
CASSHQGGVSGSYEQYF
TGTGCCAGCTCCCACCAGGGAGGAGTCAGCGGGAGTTACGAGCAGTACTTC
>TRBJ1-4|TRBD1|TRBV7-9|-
CASSSRTGGNEKLFF
TGTGCCAGCAGCTCGCGGACAGGAGGAAATGAAAAACTGTTTTTT
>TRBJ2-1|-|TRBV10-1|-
CASSERGEWNEQFF
TGCGCCAGCAGTGAAAGGGGGGAGTGGAATGAGCAGTTCTTC
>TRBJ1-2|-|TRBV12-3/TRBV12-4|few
CASSFTGDTYGYTF
TGTGCCAGCAGCTTTACGGGGGACACCTATGGCTACACCTTC
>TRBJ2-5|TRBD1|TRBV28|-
CASSFLGQGRETQYF
TGTGCCAGCAGTTTCTTGGGACAGGGTAGAGAGACCCAGTACTTC
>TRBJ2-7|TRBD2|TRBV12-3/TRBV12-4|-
CASSLAETSLAEAYEQYF
TGTGCCAGCAGTTTAGCAGAGACTTCACTAGCGGAGGCCTACGAGCAGTACTTC
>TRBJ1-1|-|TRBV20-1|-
CSARSHRGSTEAFF
TGCAGTGCTAGAAGCCATAGAGGGAGCACTGAAGCTTTCTTT